Each of the 21 T cell receptor beta chains below was sequenced from the same sample in a study of cytomegalovirus exposure and HLA in healthy donors. PCR involved 60 Vbeta and 13 Jbeta primers. The protocol was immunoSEQ multiplex PCR, while the TCRdb copy is restricted to in-frame clones and leaves out a portion. The sample has about 140,000 clones, over 65% seen once. The material sequenced was PBMCs. Receptors originate from a young woman in good health and CMV-seronegative.

This chain connects TRBV6-6 to TRBJ1-2; D remains ambiguous. CDR1 and CDR2 (germline): MNHNY, SVGAGI (reference sequence). The CDR3 consists of 13 residues. V lost 2 bases to trimming and J lost 8 bases, with 12 bases between them. The CDR3 loop reads CASSYTGVGGYTF. DNA for the CDR3: TGTGCCAGCAGTTACACCGGGGTGGGGGGCTACACCTTC.

This clone was counted a few times. The CDR3 nucleotides are TGTGCCAGCAGCTTCCCGGGGACTAGCGGCCCATACGAGCAGTACTTC. Translation gives CASSFPGTSGPYEQYF. J is TRBJ2-7 and V is TRBV7-8; 11 bases are a match to TRBD2. Germline CDR1 is SGHVS and CDR2 is FQNEAQ. V shed 3 bases and J 4 bases; nucleotides not matched to a gene: 8. CDR3 length: 16 residues.

This clone was observed a single time. This chain links TRBV18 with TRBJ2-5, with 8 bases aligning to TRBD2. CDR3 length equals 15 residues. Germline trimming cut 2 bases from V and 4 bases from J; bases unmatched to any gene: 6. Germline V gene lookup returns CDR1 KGHSH and CDR2 LQKENI. CDR3 nucleotides: TGTGCCAGCTCACCAGTGGCGGGGGGTGCAGAGACCCAGTACTTC. Translating it yields CASSPVAGGAETQYF.

The genes are TRBV13 and TRBJ2-7; a possible D gene is TRBD2 (6 bases). Per the germline V gene, CDR1 is PRHDT and CDR2 is FYEKMQ (reference sequence). V gave up 5 bases and J gave up 3 bases, with 20 bases separating them. The CDR3 runs to 16 residues. This chain's CDR3 is CASSLPGRRGNYEQYF. CDR3 DNA sequence: TGTGCCAGCAGCCTCCCGGGTAGGAGGGGAAACTACGAGCAGTACTTC.

The chain uses TRBV6-6 and TRBJ1-1, with TRBD1 as a possible D gene (6 bases). In germline, CDR1 is MNHNY, CDR2 SVGAGI (reference sequence). V shed 7 bases and J shed 3 bases, with 15 bases lying between them. CDR3 length: 14 residues. This CDR3 is CASTNSGAYTEAFF. The CDR3 DNA reads as TGTGCCAGCACCAATTCAGGGGCGTACACTGAAGCTTTCTTT.

This clone was counted only a few times. The J gene is TRBJ1-4, the V gene TRBV19; tentatively, D is TRBD1 (5 bases). The germline CDR1 and CDR2 sequences are LNHDA and SQIVND (reference sequence). The CDR3 extends over 16 amino acids. V shed 4 bases and J shed 6 bases, with 18 bases lying between them. This chain's CDR3 is CASSKRGWAQDEKLFF. CDR3 nucleotide sequence: TGTGCCAGTAGTAAAAGGGGATGGGCCCAGGATGAAAAACTGTTTTTT.

The rearrangement uses TRBV10-2 and TRBJ1-5; perhaps TRBD1 as D (6 bases). The CDR3 extends over 14 amino acids. Trimming took off 8 bases at V and 0 bases at J, with 11 bases between the two ends. The germline CDR1 and CDR2 sequences are WSHSY and SAAADI. The CDR3 region has the DNA TGCGCCAGCGTGGACAGATATAGCAATCAGCCCCAGCATTTT. This codes for CASVDRYSNQPQHF.

The gene calls are TRBV29-1 and TRBJ2-3; 10 bases map to TRBD2. Germline V gives CDR1 SQVTM, CDR2 ANQGSEA. The CDR3 sequence is 14 residues long. Germline trimming cut 6 bases from V and 1 base from J; bases unmatched to any gene: 4. The CDR3 region is CSVSGTSGTDTQYF. Here the CDR3 DNA reads TGCAGCGTCAGCGGGACTAGCGGCACAGATACGCAGTATTTT.

This clone has a handful of counts. The gene calls are TRBV19 and TRBJ1-5; D might be TRBD1 (5 bases). The CDR3 spans 14 residues. V was cut by 5 bases and J by 5 bases, with 13 bases left in between. Per the germline V gene, CDR1 is LNHDA and CDR2 is SQIVND (reference sequence). CDR3 DNA sequence: TGTGCCAGTAGTGTCGACAGAGGAGATCAGCCCCAGCATTTT. It is translated as CASSVDRGDQPQHF.

The CDR3 DNA reads TGTGCCAGCAGTTTATGGACTAGCGGGAGGGCCGCGGGCACCGGGGAGCTGTTTTTT. Translated: CASSLWTSGRAAGTGELFF. This chain connects TRBV28 to TRBJ2-2; 14 bases match TRBD2. This CDR3 spans 19 amino acids. Looked up from germline, CDR1 is MDHEN and CDR2 is SYDVKM. The V and J ends lost 0 bases and 4 bases, in that order; junction bases with no gene match: 7.

The chain carries TRBV7-2 and TRBJ2-1, with D maybe TRBD1 (6 bases). The CDR3 extends over 14 amino acids. Germline lookup yields CDR1 SGHTA and CDR2 FQGNSA. Trimming removed 5 bases from V and 4 bases from J, with 12 bases in between. The CDR3 sequence: CASSRGTSYNEQFF. The CDR3 coding sequence is TGTGCCAGCAGCAGGGGGACGAGTTACAATGAGCAGTTCTTC.

J is TRBJ2-5 and V is TRBV28, with D maybe TRBD1 (7 bases). The V end lost 6 bases, the J end lost 1 base, and 15 bases lay between the germline ends. The germline V gene has CDR1 MDHEN and CDR2 SYDVKM. The CDR3 has 15 amino acids. CDR3: CASSPRGEPQETQYF. CDR3 nucleotide sequence: TGTGCCAGCAGCCCCAGGGGGGAGCCCCAAGAGACCCAGTACTTC.

The chain couples TRBV6-5 to TRBJ2-7, with TRBD1 matching over 7 bases. V shed 8 bases and J 3 bases; nucleotides not matched to a gene: 13. In germline, CDR1 is MNHEY, CDR2 SVGAGI. The CDR3 spans 15 residues. CDR3 in DNA: TGTGCCAGCCGGAACCCGACAGGGCCCCACTACGAGCAGTACGTC. Translating gives CASRNPTGPHYEQYV.

J is TRBJ1-5 and V is TRBV2, with D perhaps matching TRBD1 (5 bases). Germline CDR1 reads SNHLY; CDR2 reads FYNNEI. The CDR3 totals 14 residues. The V end lost 7 bases, the J end lost 7 bases, and 17 bases lay between the germline ends. The CDR3 reads CASKPRGGGQPQHF. CDR3 coding DNA: TGTGCCAGCAAGCCCCGCGGGGGAGGGCAGCCCCAGCATTTT.

The V call is TRBV28, the J call TRBJ2-5, with 9 bases fitting TRBD2. Trimming cost V 8 bases and J 1 base; bases outside gene matches: 5. Germline lookup yields CDR1 MDHEN and CDR2 SYDVKM. This CDR3 is built from 14 residues. This chain's CDR3 is CASVTAGGQETQYF. The CDR3 region has the DNA TGTGCCAGCGTGACAGCGGGGGGCCAAGAGACCCAGTACTTC. Full variable domain (rest looked up from reference TRBV28 and TRBJ2-5): DVKVTQSSRYLVKRTGEKVFLECVQDMDHENMFWYRQDPGLGLRLIYFSYDVKMKEKGDIPEGYSVSREKKERFSLILESASTNQTSMYLCASVTAGGQETQYFGPGTRLLVL.

CDR3 in DNA: TGTGCCAGCAGCCGTATGGGGGAGGGAACTGGAAACACCATATATTTT. The encoded protein is CASSRMGEGTGNTIYF. This sequence joins TRBV13 and TRBJ1-3, with D perhaps matching TRBD1 (5 bases). V lost 5 bases and J 2 bases, leaving 16 bases between the germline ends. The CDR3 contains 16 residues. Germline V lookup: CDR1 PRHDT, CDR2 FYEKMQ (reference sequence).

This clone was detected only a few times. This chain uses TRBV6-1 with TRBJ2-1; 11 bases are a match to TRBD1. V gave up 3 bases and J gave up 8 bases; unmatched junction bases: 12. Germline lookup yields CDR1 MNHNS and CDR2 SASEGT. The CDR3 runs 17 residues. The DNA of the CDR3 is TGTGCCAGCAGTGAGTCGGGACAGGGGGGTCCGGGCGATGAGCAGTTCTTC. Residues: CASSESGQGGPGDEQFF.

V usage is TRBV28 and J usage is TRBJ2-7, with a weak D call TRBD1 (6 bases). Trimming removed 6 bases at V and 5 bases at J, with 20 bases between. Germline lookup yields CDR1 MDHEN and CDR2 SYDVKM. The CDR3 extends over 15 amino acids. The DNA for the CDR3 is TGTGCCAGCAGCCGGACAGTCGCGAGGCCCGACGAGCAGTACGTC. This gives the protein CASSRTVARPDEQYV.

J is TRBJ2-7 and V is TRBV6-6, with D perhaps TRBD1 (6 bases). The length of the CDR3 is 14 residues. Germline V lookup: CDR1 MNHNY, CDR2 SVGAGI (reference sequence). The V and J ends lost 8 bases and 3 bases respectively, with 17 bases between them. In DNA form, the CDR3 reads TGTGCCAGCCGTGGCACAAAGGGGGACTACGAGCAGTACTTC. It is translated as CASRGTKGDYEQYF.

V gene TRBV18 combines with J gene TRBJ2-7, with TRBD1 identical over 7 bases. The CDR3 sequence is 15 residues long. Germline V lookup: CDR1 KGHSH, CDR2 LQKENI. Trimming at V came to 1 base and at J to 6 bases, leaving 9 bases not matched to a gene. In DNA form, the CDR3 reads TGTGCCAGCTCACCACTGGAACAGGGGATTCGCGAGCAGTACTTC. As protein: CASSPLEQGIREQYF.

V usage is TRBV11-2 and J usage is TRBJ2-7, with 8 bases aligning to TRBD1. Looked up from germline, CDR1 is SGHAT and CDR2 is FQNNGV. The CDR3 is made up of 14 amino acids. Trimming cost V 4 bases and J 3 bases; bases outside gene matches: 5. The CDR3 sequence: CASSWTGLIYEQYF. The DNA for the CDR3 is TGTGCCAGCAGCTGGACAGGGTTGATCTACGAGCAGTACTTC. The full variable domain, rest sourced from reference TRBV11-2 and TRBJ2-7, is EAGVAQSPRYKIIEKRQSVAFWCNPISGHATLYWYQQILGQGPKLLIQFQNNGVVDDSQLPKDRFSAERLKGVDSTLKIQPAKLEDSAVYLCASSWTGLIYEQYFGPGTRLTVT.